This T cell receptor (beta chain) was recorded in a study of graft-versus-host responses after intestinal transplantation. CD4 and CD8 responders that proliferated in the reaction were FACS-sorted. Measured with immunoSEQ multiplex PCR; TCRdb has only the in-frame clones, and not every one. The profile covers some 15,000 clones, with about 34% appearing a single time and approximately 3.7% taken by the ten largest. Sequencing was performed on alloreactive CD4+ T cells from a mixed lymphocyte reaction culture, taken before intestinal transplant. Sample subset: CFSE-low proliferating T cells sorted from approximately six-day pre-transplant mixed lymphocyte reaction (GvH or HvG direction). The TCR originated in a human patient who received an intestinal transplant.

CDR3 in amino acids: CASSEGPDEKLFF. The DNA of the CDR3 is TGTGCCAGCAGTGAAGGCCCAGATGAAAAACTGTTTTTT. The chain links TRBV6-1 to TRBJ1-4; D is unresolved. V lost 1 base and J 6 bases, leaving 6 bases between the germline ends. The germline gives CDR1 MNHNS, CDR2 SASEGT. The CDR3 spans 13 residues.